The rows below give T cell receptor beta chains drawn from one sample of a study of human T cells and chemical hapten exposure. A single record per CDR3 protein comes from TCRdb applying MiXCR to the RACE reads. The repertoire holds tens of thousands of distinct CDR3 sequences, with less than 15% as singletons. The starting material was whole blood, obtained in connection with sensitization to the hapten diphenylcyclopropenone (DPC). The receptors were sampled from a woman in her 50s with alopecia areata. Some clones in this sample may be carry-over from other donors' samples. The CDR3 runs from the conserved cysteine through the conserved F or W. D genes are given only for firm matches. A row's size may be missing; if present it is once, few, many or a size class.

J: TRBJ2-2; D: -; V: TRBV6-5; size: many; DNA: TGTGCCAGCAGTTACTCCAGGGGTAACACCGGGGAGCTGTTTTTT; CDR3: CASSYSRGNTGELFF
J: TRBJ2-7; D: -; V: TRBV7-8; size: -; DNA: TGTGCCAGCAGCTTGTTAACCGGGACGCAGGGCGAGCAGTACTTC; CDR3: CASSLLTGTQGEQYF
J: TRBJ2-7; D: -; V: TRBV6-5; size: -; DNA: TGTGCCAGCAGACTAGTTGGAGGAGGGGGTTACGAGCAGTACTTC; CDR3: CASRLVGGGGYEQYF
J: TRBJ2-5; D: -; V: TRBV23-1; size: -; DNA: TGCGCCAGCAGTCACCCAAAAGAGACCCAGTACTTC; CDR3: CASSHPKETQYF
J: TRBJ2-2; D: -; V: TRBV20-1; size: few; DNA: TGCAGTGCTAACCGGGACGGAAACACCGGGGAGCTGTTTTTT; CDR3: CSANRDGNTGELFF
J: TRBJ2-7; D: -; V: TRBV7-9; size: few; DNA: TGTGCCAGTATAAAGGGGGGAGTGCTTTACGAGCAGTACTTC; CDR3: CASIKGGVLYEQYF
J: TRBJ2-7; D: TRBD1; V: TRBV6-1; size: -; DNA: TGTGCCAGCAAGTCAGACCGGGACAGGGTACCCTACGAGCAGTACTTC; CDR3: CASKSDRDRVPYEQYF
J: TRBJ1-2; D: -; V: TRBV28; size: -; DNA: TGTGCCAGCAGTTCCTTCCCGGGATCCTATGGCTACACCTTC; CDR3: CASSSFPGSYGYTF
J: TRBJ2-1; D: -; V: TRBV7-8; size: few; DNA: TGTGCCAGCAGCCGGGCCGTTATGGGGGTCAATGAGCAGTTCTTC; CDR3: CASSRAVMGVNEQFF
J: TRBJ2-1; D: -; V: TRBV20-1; size: -; DNA: TGCAGTGCTAGAGATACCGGGACTTCCAATGAGCAGTTCTTC; CDR3: CSARDTGTSNEQFF
J: TRBJ1-1; D: TRBD1; V: TRBV6-1; size: few; DNA: TGTGCCATTAAGCAAGGGGGGCAGGGGGCCACTGAAGCTTTCTTT; CDR3: CAIKQGGQGATEAFF
J: TRBJ1-1; D: -; V: TRBV5-5; size: few; DNA: TGTGCCAGCAGCTTGGCCTTCAACGAATACACTGAAGCTTTCTTT; CDR3: CASSLAFNEYTEAFF
J: TRBJ1-6; D: -; V: TRBV7-8; size: -; DNA: TGTGCCAGCAGCTTTGAGCTCTCCTATAATTCACCCCTCCACTTT; CDR3: CASSFELSYNSPLHF
J: TRBJ2-3; D: -; V: TRBV19; size: few; DNA: TGTGCCAGTAGTGCTCGGGACACCAGTAGCACAGATACGCAGTATTTT; CDR3: CASSARDTSSTDTQYF
J: TRBJ2-5; D: -; V: TRBV20-1; size: few; DNA: TGCAGTGCTTCCGGGCCCCAAGAGACCCAGTACTTC; CDR3: CSASGPQETQYF
J: TRBJ1-6; D: -; V: TRBV18; size: few; DNA: TGTGCCACCTCGGTGGCAGAAAATTCACCCCTCCACTTT; CDR3: CATSVAENSPLHF
J: TRBJ2-1; D: TRBD2; V: TRBV20-1; size: -; DNA: TGCAGTGCTAGCAGAGCTGGCGGGAGGTACAATGAGCAGTTCTTC; CDR3: CSASRAGGRYNEQFF
J: TRBJ1-4; D: -; V: TRBV11-2; size: few; DNA: TGTGCCAGCAGCTTTTCCAGGGGTGGAACTAATGAAAAACTGTTTTTT; CDR3: CASSFSRGGTNEKLFF
J: TRBJ1-5; D: -; V: TRBV7-6; size: -; DNA: TGTGCCAGCAGCTTAGATCCGGGGGCCTATCAGCCCCAGCATTTT; CDR3: CASSLDPGAYQPQHF
J: TRBJ1-1; D: TRBD1; V: TRBV18; size: many; DNA: TGTGCCAGCTCACCAGGCAGGGGGCTGGGAACTGAAGCTTTCTTT; CDR3: CASSPGRGLGTEAFF
J: TRBJ2-5; D: -; V: TRBV7-2; size: few; DNA: TGTGCCAGCAGTCAGGAAGAGACCCAGTACTTC; CDR3: CASSQEETQYF
J: TRBJ1-4; D: -; V: TRBV2; size: -; DNA: TGTGCCAGCAGCGGGTCGGGACGAGGTAATGAAAAACTGTTTTTT; CDR3: CASSGSGRGNEKLFF
J: TRBJ2-1; D: -; V: TRBV2; size: -; DNA: TGTGCCAGCAGTGACTGGGAGGATGAGCAGTTCTTC; CDR3: CASSDWEDEQFF
J: TRBJ1-2; D: -; V: TRBV28; size: many; DNA: TGTGCCAGCAGTCCGGGACCGTTCTATGGCTACACCTTC; CDR3: CASSPGPFYGYTF
J: TRBJ2-2; D: -; V: TRBV2; size: few; DNA: TGTGCCAGCAGTGATAATGGGGATAGTCACGGGGAGCTGTTTTTT; CDR3: CASSDNGDSHGELFF
J: TRBJ1-1; D: -; V: TRBV29-1; size: -; DNA: TGCAGCGTTGAGAGGGGCTTGAACACTGAAGCTTTCTTT; CDR3: CSVERGLNTEAFF
J: TRBJ1-1; D: -; V: TRBV2; size: many; DNA: TGTGCCAGCAGTGAATGGGTGAACACTGAAGCTTTCTTT; CDR3: CASSEWVNTEAFF